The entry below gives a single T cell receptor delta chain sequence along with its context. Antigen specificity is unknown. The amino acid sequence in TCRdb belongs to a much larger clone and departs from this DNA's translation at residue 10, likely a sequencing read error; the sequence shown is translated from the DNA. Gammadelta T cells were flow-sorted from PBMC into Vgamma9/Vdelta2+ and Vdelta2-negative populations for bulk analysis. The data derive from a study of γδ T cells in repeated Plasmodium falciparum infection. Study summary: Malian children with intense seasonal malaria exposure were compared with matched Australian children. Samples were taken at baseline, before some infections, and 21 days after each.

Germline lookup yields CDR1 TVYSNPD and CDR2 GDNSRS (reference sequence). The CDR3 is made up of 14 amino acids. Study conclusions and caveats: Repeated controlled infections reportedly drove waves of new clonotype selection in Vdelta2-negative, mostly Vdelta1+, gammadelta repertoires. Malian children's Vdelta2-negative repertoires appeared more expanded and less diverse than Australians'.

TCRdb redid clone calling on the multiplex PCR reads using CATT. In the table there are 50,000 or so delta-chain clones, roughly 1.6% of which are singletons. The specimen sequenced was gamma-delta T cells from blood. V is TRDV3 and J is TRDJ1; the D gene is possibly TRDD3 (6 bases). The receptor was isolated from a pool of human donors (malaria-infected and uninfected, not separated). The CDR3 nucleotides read TGTGCCTTTGGAGAGCCCGGATACACCGGTAAACTCATCTTT. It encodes CAFGEPGYTGKLIF.